The sequence of this T cell receptor (beta chain) was determined in a study of T cells in Graves' hyperthyroidism and ophthalmopathy. Whole-study context: Once the initial diagnosis was made, peripheral blood was obtained before any treatment. Regarding the study as a whole: A model of 13 V-J features distinguished ophthalmopathy from stable hyperthyroidism. In the blood, most expanded thyroid clonotypes above 0.001 appeared as well.

RNA transcripts were the template for amplifying TCR beta CDR3 regions. An initial round of RT-PCR targeting the TCR CDR3 relied on the HTBI primer set. TCRdb re-called the multiplex PCR reads through MiXCR, storing one row per CDR3 protein. The table has about 300,000 distinct CDR3 sequences, roughly 19% seen once. A remark on this clonotype: Its target is not known.

Germline V gives CDR1 SGDLS, CDR2 YYNGEE. The CDR3 sequence is 17 residues long. V lost 3 bases to trimming and J lost 3 bases, with 19 bases between them. This clonotype was sampled from a man in his forties or fifties with Graves' ophthalmopathy. Input material: blood. The V and J genes are TRBV9 and TRBJ1-5; D perhaps matches TRBD1 (5 bases). Here the CDR3 reads CASSDAPGQGFNQPQHF. CDR3 coding DNA: TGTGCCAGCAGCGACGCCCCGGGCCAGGGCTTCAATCAGCCCCAGCATTTT.